Following are 21 T cell receptor beta chains from one sample sequenced in a study of tumor-infiltrating lymphocytes in primary liver carcinoma. A primer in the constant region served to generate TCR beta cDNA from roughly 520 ng of total RNA. Slightly modified ARM-PCR, run as three nested multiplex PCR rounds, produced the TCR beta libraries. Investigators reported that the first two PCR rounds, at around 9 cycles each, used TRBV1-TRBV30 forward primers with a C-beta reverse primer. TCRdb called the multiplex PCR reads again in MiXCR, with one record for every CDR3 protein. The table has some 64,000 distinct CDR3 sequences, approximately 74% seen once. Co-extracting RNA and DNA was done with roughly 17-34 mg of unsorted bulk tissue as input. The sequenced sample consisted of liver tumor tissue from sampling region 4. The sample's subset: tumor region T4, right-lateral pole. The receptors were gathered from a middle-aged man with primary liver carcinoma and hepatitis B virus infection.

Concerning this clonotype itself: A junction boundary mismatches the germline segment, possibly from a read error. The V gene is TRBV4-2, the J gene TRBJ2-5; 12 bases match TRBD1. This CDR3 has 16 residues. Germline V gene data show CDR1 as LGHNA and CDR2 as YNFKEQ. The CDR3 nucleotides are TGTGCCAGCAGCCGAGATGGGACAGGGGGCCGAGAGACCCAATACTTC. Amino acid sequence: CASSRDGTGGRETQYF.

This clonotype was detected ten times or more. Its ends do not fully match the called genes, so a read error is possible. The genes are TRBV11-2 and TRBJ2-3; the match to TRBD2 covers 8 bases. CDR3 length: 15 residues. Germline-derived CDR1 and CDR2 are SGHAT and FQNNGV. The CDR3 is CASRLEAGGTDTQYF. CDR3 bases: TGTGCCAGCAGACTAGAGGCGGGAGGCACAGATACCCAGTATTTT.

A remark on this clonotype: At one end the junction does not follow the germline gene, possibly because of a read error. The chain has TRBV11-2 and TRBJ2-2; a weak D match, TRBD2 (5 bases). The CDR3 consists of 15 residues. From germline, CDR1 is SGHAT and CDR2 FQNNGV. The CDR3 DNA sequence: TGTGCCAGCAGCTTTGCTGGATCGAAGACCGGGGAGCTGTTATTT. Translated: CASSFAGSKTGELLF.

A note on this clonotype: At one end, the junction sequence differs from germline, possibly due to a read error. The chain uses TRBV14 and TRBJ2-3; the D gene is possibly TRBD2 (6 bases). The CDR3 runs to 15 residues. The germline V gene encodes CDR1 SGHDN and CDR2 FVKESK. The CDR3 here is CANSQCGKVPDTQYF. The CDR3 coding sequence is TGTGCCAACAGCCAGTGCGGGAAGGTACCAGATACGCAGTATTTT.

This clonotype turned up a few times. A much bigger clone sits one base away, suggesting this may be a read error. The CDR3 protein is CAGSQAVSYEQYF. The CDR3 DNA reads TGCGCCGGCAGCCAAGCAGTTTCCTACGAGCAGTACTTC. The J gene is TRBJ2-7, the V gene TRBV4-3; no clear D gene. From germline, CDR1 is LGHNA and CDR2 YSLEER. CDR3 length: 13 residues.

On this clonotype itself: It may be a read error: a sequence one base away is much more abundant. This chain joins TRBV7-9 and TRBJ2-7; the D gene is possibly TRBD1 (6 bases). The V gene's germline CDR1 is SEHNR and CDR2 FQNEAQ (reference sequence). CDR3 length: 13 amino acids. V gave up 7 bases and J gave up 4 bases, with 14 bases separating them. The CDR3 region has the DNA TGTGCCAGCACCCCAGGGGCGGTGTACGAGCAGTACTTC. Encoded protein: CASTPGAVYEQYF.

V usage is TRBV11-1 and J usage is TRBJ1-1; D is possibly TRBD1 (6 bases). Looked up from germline, CDR1 is SGHAT and CDR2 is FQDESV (reference sequence). The CDR3 length is 15 residues. V was trimmed by 7 bases and J by 1 base, leaving 16 bases between them. The CDR3 spells CASTLAGAGNTEAFF. The CDR3 coding sequence is TGTGCCAGCACTTTAGCAGGGGCTGGGAACACTGAAGCTTTCTTT.

Concerning this clonotype: This may be a read error, as it is one base from a much larger clone. DNA for the CDR3: TGCAACGTTTCCGCAGGGTGGGGCATGAACACTGAAGCTTTCTTT. Its translation is CNVSAGWGMNTEAFF. This chain connects TRBV29-1 to TRBJ1-1; possible D gene TRBD1, 5 bases. Germline V gene sequence: CDR1 SQVTM, CDR2 ANQGSEA. The CDR3 contains 15 residues.

This clonotype was seen ten or more times. The chain has TRBV5-1 and TRBJ2-1, with 7 bases fitting TRBD2. V was pared by 3 bases and J by 9 bases, with 9 bases of the junction left unmatched. Germline V gives CDR1 SGHRS, CDR2 YFSETQ. CDR3 length: 14 amino acids. CDR3 in amino acids: CASSSRPSGPEQFF. For the CDR3, the DNA is TGCGCCAGCAGCTCGCGCCCTAGCGGACCTGAGCAGTTCTTC.

About this clonotype itself: A junction boundary mismatches the germline segment, possibly from a read error. This rearrangement joins TRBV11-2 to TRBJ2-1; D not resolved. There are 16 residues in the CDR3. Germline V lookup: CDR1 SGHAT, CDR2 FQNNGV. This CDR3 reads CASILDPESSYNEQFF. The CDR3 DNA is TGTGCTAGCATCTTAGATCCAGAGAGTTCCTACAATGAGCAGTTCTTC.

By share, this clonotype counts as medium-sized. The chain uses TRBV11-1 and TRBJ2-5; no firm D call. The germline V gene has CDR1 SGHAT and CDR2 FQDESV (reference sequence). The CDR3 sequence is 13 residues long. V lost 3 bases and J 0 bases, leaving 5 bases between the germline ends. The CDR3 sequence: CASSLSYQETQYF. The DNA for the CDR3 is TGTGCCAGCAGCTTGTCTTACCAAGAGACCCAGTACTTC.

Points on this clonotype: The germline gene is not matched at one end of the junction; a read error may be the cause. This chain joins TRBV11-2 and TRBJ2-7, with unresolved D. Germline-derived CDR1 and CDR2 are SGHAT and FQNNGV. The CDR3 extends over 14 amino acids. For the CDR3, the DNA is TGTGTCAGCAGCTTAGATGTGTGGGGCTACGAGCAGTACTTC. Protein sequence: CVSSLDVWGYEQYF.

This clonotype has at least ten counts. V usage is TRBV4-1 and J usage is TRBJ2-7, with 7 nucleotides matching TRBD1. V dropped 1 base and J dropped 3; count of bases not matched to a gene: 6. In germline, CDR1 is MGHRA, CDR2 YSYEKL. CDR3 length equals 15 residues. The DNA of the CDR3 is TGCGCCAGCAGCCAAGGAGGGACAGCTTACTACGAGCAGTACTTC. Its protein product is CASSQGGTAYYEQYF.

Remarks on this clonotype: One base away lies a much larger clone, so this may be a sequencing read error. This is likely a read error, given that the CDR3 carries no conserved phenylalanine or tryptophan at its end. The chain uses TRBV12-3 or TRBV12-4 and TRBJ2-3; unclear D gene. The CDR3 consists of 13 residues. V lost 4 bases and J lost 3, with 8 bases in between. The DNA for the CDR3 is TGTGCCAGCAGTTCCCGGGTGACAGATACGCAGTATATT. This codes for CASSSRVTDTQYI.

This chain uses TRBV11-2 with TRBJ1-1; D not resolved. The CDR3 covers 14 residues. Between the trimmed V and J ends, which lost 7 bases and 10 bases, there was a span of 22 bases. The germline V gene has CDR1 SGHAT and CDR2 FQNNGV. The CDR3 coding sequence is TGTGCCAGCACTGGTGGTAGGGTGAACATTGGAGCTTTCTTT. Its protein is CASTGGRVNIGAFF.

The chain links TRBV13 to TRBJ2-3; 9 bases are a match to TRBD2. This CDR3 contains 14 residues. Germline values: CDR1 PRHDT, CDR2 FYEKMQ (reference sequence). CDR3 in amino acids: CASSQREDTDTQYF. The CDR3 DNA reads as TGTGCAAGCTCCCAGCGGGAGGACACAGATACGCAGTATTTT.

This clonotype was seen a single time. One junction end disagrees with the germline gene, perhaps due to a read error. This chain links TRBV10-3 with TRBJ1-5; 7 bases match TRBD1. This CDR3 region has 13 residues. In germline, CDR1 is ENHRY, CDR2 SYGVKD. The DNA of the CDR3 is TGCGCCATGACCGGGACAGACCAGGTACCCCAACATTTT. Protein product: CAMTGTDQVPQHF.

The chain carries TRBV11-2 and TRBJ1-2; no reliable D call. Trimming removed 3 bases from V and 8 bases from J, with 13 bases in between. The CDR3 sequence is 13 residues long. Germline V gene data show CDR1 as SGHAT and CDR2 as FQNNGV. Written as DNA, the CDR3 is TGTGCCAGCAGCTTTGCGTCAATGTTCGGCTACACCTTC. This codes for CASSFASMFGYTF. Complete variable domain (other parts from reference TRBV11-2 and TRBJ1-2): EAGVAQSPRYKIIEKRQSVAFWCNPISGHATLYWYQQILGQGPKLLIQFQNNGVVDDSQLPKDRFSAERLKGVDSTLKIQPAKLEDSAVYLCASSFASMFGYTFGSGTRLTVV.

This clonotype occurred a few times. Being one base from a much bigger clone, this may be a read error. The CDR3, as DNA: TGTACCAGCAGCCCCGTCCGGCTTGTCCCAGAGACCCAGTACTTC. Protein sequence: CTSSPVRLVPETQYF. The genes are TRBV11-2 and TRBJ2-5; D remains ambiguous. This CDR3 has 15 amino acids. CDR1 is SGHAT, CDR2 FQNNGV, per germline.

Remarks on this clonotype: A much larger clonotype is one base distant, so this may be a read error. The chain uses TRBV12-3 or TRBV12-4 and TRBJ2-5; unclear D gene. There are 14 residues in the CDR3. Deletions cut 2 bases from V and 3 bases from J, with 10 bases between. The CDR3 loop is CASSLTTDKETQYF. The CDR3 DNA is TGTGCCAGCAGTTTAACTACAGACAAAGAGACCCAGTACTTC.

The chain employs TRBV29-1 and TRBJ1-5; no firm D call. Trimming took off 4 bases at V and 3 bases at J, with 7 bases between the two ends. Germline V gene data show CDR1 as SQVTM and CDR2 as ANQGSEA. This CDR3 has 12 amino acids. Here the CDR3 reads CSVVGDNQPQHF. The CDR3 region has the DNA TGCAGCGTTGTGGGAGACAATCAGCCCCAGCATTTT.